The subject of this entry is one TCR beta chain. Germline CDR1 reads SGHNT; CDR2 reads YYREEE (reference sequence). The CDR3 length is 15 residues. Trimming left V 4 bases short and J 0 bases short, with 11 bases between. This sample is part of a study of blood T cell repertoires in COVID-19. Original processing methods: For nucleated cells, counts were estimated from reference gene primer amplification. Libraries were prepared by immunoSEQ multiplex PCR; TCRdb keeps only in-frame clonotypes and omits some of them. The V and J calls and clone size come from that table; D and trimming were worked out from the DNA. The table has about 250,000 clones, 70% to 90% seen once; the top ten hold about 6.3%.

This chain links TRBV5-4 with TRBJ1-3; D possibly corresponds to TRBD1 (5 bases). The sequencing sample was made of peripheral blood. The receptor's source is a woman aged 55 to 70 with active or convalescent COVID-19. CDR3 coding DNA: TGTGCCAGCAGCAACCGGGGGAGCTCTGGAAACACCATATATTTT. Its translation is CASSNRGSSGNTIYF.